The present T cell receptor (beta chain) was sequenced within a study of T-cell reconstitution after alpha-beta-depleted transplantation in children. General study results and limits: It was reported that alpha-beta T cells came from several hundred expanded graft clones (about two months after transplant).

The library targeted TCRbeta and was prepared with unique molecular identifiers. MiXCR, run by TCRdb on the PCR reads, gives a single entry per CDR3 protein. Of roughly 120,000 distinct CDR3 sequences in the sample, 23% were seen once. The germline V gene has CDR1 KGHSH and CDR2 LQKENI. With 1 base removed from V and 5 bases from J, the gap between germline ends came to 8 bases. This CDR3 spans 14 amino acids. This clonotype was observed many times. The antigen is not known. The chain recombines TRBV18 with TRBJ2-2, with D hard to call. The sequenced sample was PBMCs, mostly from graft donor cells, obtained 180 days after TCRalphabeta/CD19-depleted stem cell transplant. This clonotype was obtained from a male patient aged 2-15 years who had a stem cell transplant for chronic granulomatous disease, so the T cells may come from the graft donor. CDR3 residues: CASSPRIGTGELFF. DNA for the CDR3: TGTGCCAGCTCACCACGGATTGGAACCGGGGAGCTGTTTTTT.